This entry lists 28 T cell receptor beta chains sequenced from one sample in a study of blood T cell repertoires in COVID-19. Generated by immunoSEQ multiplex PCR, the TCRdb table keeps only in-frame clones and is missing some. The data show 200,000 to 250,000 clones, approximately 86% seen once. Specimen: peripheral blood. Source of these receptors: a woman between 65 and 79 years old with active or convalescent COVID-19.

This clone has a single count. This chain links TRBV10-3 with TRBJ1-2, with D possibly matching TRBD1 (5 bases). Trimming left V 6 bases short and J 1 base short, with 12 bases between. From germline, CDR1 is ENHRY and CDR2 SYGVKD. The CDR3 runs to 14 residues. The chain's CDR3 is CAIRETRDNYGYTF. The DNA for the CDR3 is TGTGCCATCAGGGAAACCAGGGATAACTATGGCTACACCTTC.

The chain combines TRBV7-2 with TRBJ1-3; no reliable D call. Trimming stripped 5 bases from V and 0 bases from J, with 14 bases between. The germline CDR1 and CDR2 sequences are SGHTA and FQGNSA. The CDR3 length is 16 residues. The CDR3 reads CASSPRAGSSGNTIYF. The CDR3 bases are TGTGCCAGCAGCCCCAGAGCCGGGAGCTCTGGAAACACCATATATTTT.

The CDR3 sequence: CASRTLDRLGDQPQHF. The CDR3 bases are TGTGCCAGTAGAACTCTGGACAGGCTGGGGGATCAGCCCCAGCATTTT. The chain joins TRBV19 to TRBJ1-5; 7 bases fit TRBD1. Germline CDR1 LNHDA, CDR2 SQIVND (reference sequence). Trimming took 6 bases from V and 5 from J; bases not matched to a gene: 13. The CDR3 consists of 16 residues.

The J gene is TRBJ2-1, the V gene TRBV7-2; 8 bases agree with TRBD2. CDR1 is SGHTA, CDR2 FQGNSA, per germline. After removal of 5 bases from V and 4 bases from J, the junction contained 1 base not matched to a gene. This CDR3 spans 13 amino acids. For the CDR3, the DNA is TGTGCCAGCAGCCGCGGGGGGTACAATGAGCAGTTCTTC. As protein: CASSRGGYNEQFF. Full variable domain (missing parts from reference TRBV7-2 and TRBJ2-1): GAGVSQSPSNKVTEKGKDVELRCDPISGHTALYWYRQSLGQGLEFLIYFQGNSAPDKSGLPSDRFSAERTGGSVSTLTIQRTQQEDSAVYLCASSRGGYNEQFFGPGTRLTVL.

The chain carries TRBV6-4 and TRBJ2-1, with 7 bases matching TRBD1. This CDR3 has 13 amino acids. Unmatched junction bases numbered 2, after V lost 5 bases and J lost 4 bases. Germline CDR1 is MRHNA and CDR2 is SNTAGT. CDR3 in amino acids: CASSSDRYNEQFF. The CDR3 nucleotides are TGTGCCAGCAGTTCGGACAGGTACAATGAGCAGTTCTTC.

The rearrangement joins TRBV6-5 to TRBJ2-2; the D gene is possibly TRBD1 (6 bases). Germline CDR1 is MNHEY and CDR2 is SVGAGI. The CDR3 is made up of 13 amino acids. V was trimmed by 6 bases and J by 6 bases, leaving 11 bases between them. The CDR3 sequence: CASRIRGSGELFF. The CDR3 coding sequence is TGTGCCAGCAGGATCAGGGGATCCGGGGAGCTGTTTTTT.

V and J are TRBV19 and TRBJ1-5; perhaps TRBD1 as D (6 bases). Germline CDR1 is LNHDA and CDR2 is SQIVND (reference sequence). CDR3 length: 13 residues. The ends were cut back, 10 bases at V and 5 bases at J, with 15 bases in the middle. The DNA of the CDR3 is TGTGCCACTGGACAGTCTCCCTATCAGCCCCAGCATTTT. Its protein is CATGQSPYQPQHF.

V gene TRBV19 combines with J gene TRBJ2-1; 10 positions match TRBD2. V shed 2 bases, J shed 16 bases, and the junction held 8 bases outside the gene matches. The length of the CDR3 is 13 residues. Germline V lookup: CDR1 LNHDA, CDR2 SQIVND (reference sequence). The CDR3: CASSIQSGGAKFF. The DNA for the CDR3 is TGTGCCAGTAGTATACAAAGCGGGGGGGCGAAATTCTTC.

The genes are TRBV15 and TRBJ1-1, with 9 nucleotides matching TRBD1. Per the germline V gene, CDR1 is LNHNV and CDR2 is YYDKDF (reference sequence). This CDR3 region has 15 residues. The V segment lost 0 bases and the J segment 7 bases; nucleotides outside the gene matches: 6. In DNA, the CDR3 is TGTGCCACCAGCAGAGAGCTGGGACAGGGTTTTGAAGCTTTCTTT. It encodes CATSRELGQGFEAFF.

The V and J genes are TRBV3-1 (or the pseudogene TRBV3-2) and TRBJ1-4; 8 nucleotides align to TRBD1. The CDR3 totals 14 residues. Trimming removed 3 bases from V and 6 bases from J; junction bases left unmatched: 3. The V gene's germline CDR1 is LGHDT and CDR2 YNNKEL (reference sequence). In DNA, the CDR3 is TGTGCCAGCAGCCAGGTGACAGGGGATGAAAAACTGTTTTTT. As protein: CASSQVTGDEKLFF.

This clone has more than one count but fewer than ten. This chain uses TRBV3-1 (or the pseudogene TRBV3-2) with TRBJ2-2; D unresolved. This CDR3 is built from 12 residues. Germline CDR1 is LGHDT and CDR2 is YNNKEL (reference sequence). V was cut by 4 bases and J by 11 bases, with 11 bases left in between. DNA for the CDR3: TGTGCCAGCAGCCTAGCTGTAGAAGAGCTGTTTTTT. Its translation is CASSLAVEELFF.

The rearrangement uses TRBV6-4 and TRBJ1-2; D is ambiguous. Trimming left V 3 bases short and J 6 bases short, with 17 bases between. The CDR3 is made up of 15 amino acids. The germline V gene has CDR1 MRHNA and CDR2 SNTAGT. CDR3 sequence: CASSEVGGWLDGYTF. The CDR3 nucleotides are TGTGCCAGCAGTGAAGTCGGAGGGTGGTTGGATGGCTACACCTTC.

The chain is built from TRBV14 and TRBJ2-5; a possible D gene is TRBD1 (5 bases). Trimming removed 3 bases at V and 7 bases at J, with 24 bases between. The CDR3 totals 17 residues. The V gene's germline CDR1 is SGHDN and CDR2 FVKESK. This CDR3 reads CASSHLDKRVQETTQYF. The CDR3 DNA reads as TGTGCCAGCAGCCACCTGGACAAAAGGGTTCAGGAGACGACCCAGTACTTC. The whole variable domain, remainder taken from reference TRBV14 and TRBJ2-5, is EAGVTQFPSHSVIEKGQTVTLRCDPISGHDNLYWYRRVMGKEIKFLLHFVKESKQDESGMPNNRFLAERTGGTYSTLKVQPAELEDSGVYFCASSHLDKRVQETTQYFGPGTRLLVL.

This clone occurred once. The V call is TRBV6-5, the J call TRBJ1-4; a possible D gene is TRBD1 (5 bases). The germline gives CDR1 MNHEY, CDR2 SVGAGI. Trimming shortened V by 1 base and J by 4 bases, and 7 bases separated the two germline ends. The CDR3 length is 14 residues. The DNA of the CDR3 is TGTGCCAGCAGTTACTGGGGGGATAATGAAAAACTGTTTTTT. Translated, it gives CASSYWGDNEKLFF.

The chain joins TRBV10-1 to TRBJ2-3; no definite D call. Trimming took off 0 bases at V and 1 base at J, with 11 bases between the two ends. This CDR3 is built from 16 residues. CDR1 is WNHNN and CDR2 is SYGVQD in the germline V gene (reference sequence). The CDR3 is CASSESTAAGTDTQYF. CDR3 coding DNA: TGCGCCAGCAGTGAGTCCACGGCCGCGGGCACAGATACGCAGTATTTT.

The chain has TRBV4-1 and TRBJ2-1, with 8 bases identical to TRBD2. CDR3 size: 16 residues. The germline CDR1 and CDR2 sequences are MGHRA and YSYEKL. After removal of 0 bases from V and 5 bases from J, the junction contained 6 bases not matched to a gene. In DNA form, the CDR3 reads TGCGCCAGCAGCCAAGAAACGGGGGGGGCCAACAATGAGCAGTTCTTC. The encoded protein is CASSQETGGANNEQFF.

The chain combines TRBV6-2 or TRBV6-3 with TRBJ1-3; unclear D gene. The length of the CDR3 is 13 residues. CDR1 and CDR2 (germline): MNHEY, SVGEGT. Between the trimmed V and J ends, which lost 6 bases and 0 bases, there was a span of 6 bases. DNA of the CDR3: TGTGCCAGCAGCCGCGACTCTGGAAACACCATATATTTT. This gives the protein CASSRDSGNTIYF.

This chain connects TRBV2 to TRBJ1-2, with 8 bases aligning to TRBD1. Germline loops: CDR1 SNHLY, CDR2 FYNNEI. V gave up 4 bases and J gave up 8 bases; unmatched junction bases: 3. The CDR3 is made up of 12 amino acids. DNA of the CDR3: TGTGCCAGCAGTGGGACAGGGTTCGGCTACACCTTC. Encoded protein: CASSGTGFGYTF.

This clone turned up a few times. The chain recombines TRBV5-4 with TRBJ1-5; TRBD1 aligns across 9 bases. Germline V gives CDR1 SGHNT, CDR2 YYREEE (reference sequence). This CDR3 is built from 14 residues. With V trimmed by 5 bases and J by 6 bases, 6 bases remained unmatched. The CDR3: CASSRQGEGQPQHF. CDR3 DNA: TGTGCCAGCAGTAGACAGGGGGAAGGTCAGCCCCAGCATTTT.

The V and J genes are TRBV7-9 and TRBJ2-1; 9 bases fit TRBD1. The CDR3 covers 15 residues. V gave up 10 bases and J gave up 8 bases; unmatched junction bases: 15. CDR1 SEHNR and CDR2 FQNEAQ come from the germline V gene (reference sequence). The CDR3 nucleotides are TGTGCCATAAAGTCCGGGACAGGGAGGAGAGATGAGCAGTTCTTC. Translated, it gives CAIKSGTGRRDEQFF. Supplemented by reference TRBV7-9 and TRBJ2-1, the full variable domain reads DTGVSQNPRHKITKRGQNVTFRCDPISEHNRLYWYRQTLGQGPEFLTYFQNEAQLEKSRLLSDRFSAERPKGSFSTLEIQRTEQGDSAMYLCAIKSGTGRRDEQFFGPGTRLTVL.

This clone appeared once. The chain combines TRBV5-1 with TRBJ1-1; 10 positions agree with TRBD1. V was pared by 4 bases and J by 0 bases, with 15 bases of the junction left unmatched. CDR1 and CDR2 (germline): SGHRS, YFSETQ. CDR3 size: 19 residues. The DNA for the CDR3 is TGCGCCAGCAGCCACAAAACCCGGGACAGGGGATACATGAACACTGAAGCTTTCTTT. It specifies CASSHKTRDRGYMNTEAFF.

This clone was observed a single time. The chain links TRBV5-6 to TRBJ1-2, with a weak D call TRBD1 (5 bases). The germline gives CDR1 SGHDT, CDR2 YYEEEE. V was cut by 3 bases and J by 3 bases, with 18 bases left in between. The CDR3 consists of 16 residues. CDR3 amino acids: CASSSPARGLDYGYTF. The CDR3 DNA reads TGTGCCAGCAGCTCCCCGGCCCGGGGGTTGGACTATGGCTACACCTTC.

V gene TRBV11-3 combines with J gene TRBJ2-5; maybe TRBD1 (6 bases). CDR3 size: 14 residues. CDR1 is SGHNT and CDR2 is YENEEA in the germline V gene. V lost 1 base to trimming and J lost 6 bases, with 12 bases between them. The CDR3 DNA is TGTGCCAGCAGCTTAGCTGGGGGCGGAAAGACCCAGTACTTC. It is translated as CASSLAGGGKTQYF.

V and J are TRBV27 and TRBJ1-2; 10 bases align to TRBD1. The CDR3 is 16 amino acids. After removal of 6 bases from V and 3 bases from J, the junction contained 10 bases not matched to a gene. CDR1 is MNHEY, CDR2 SMNVEV, per germline (reference sequence). The CDR3 DNA reads TGTGCCAGCAGAACCAGCGACAGGGGGCCCCACTATGGCTACACCTTC. Encoded protein: CASRTSDRGPHYGYTF.

The chain joins TRBV18 to TRBJ1-2; no clear D. The length of the CDR3 is 14 residues. Germline CDR1 and CDR2: KGHSH and LQKENI. With 10 bases removed from V and 8 bases from J, the gap between germline ends came to 23 bases. In DNA form, the CDR3 reads TGTGCCACTTCACCAGTCACCGGAAGCGGGGGCTACACCTTC. It encodes CATSPVTGSGGYTF.

The chain recombines TRBV24-1 with TRBJ2-3; possible D gene TRBD1, 6 bases. The CDR3 length is 15 residues. The germline V gene has CDR1 KGHDR and CDR2 SFDVKD. V shed 4 bases and J shed 2 bases, with 12 bases lying between them. CDR3 bases: TGTGCCACCAGTGACCAAGGGGGACCCACAGATACGCAGTATTTT. Its protein is CATSDQGGPTDTQYF.

The chain combines TRBV9 with TRBJ2-5; the D gene is possibly TRBD1 (7 bases). V was pared by 4 bases and J by 5 bases, with 21 bases between. Per germline, CDR1 SGDLS and CDR2 YYNGEE. The CDR3 sequence is 16 residues long. The CDR3 nucleotides read TGTGCCAGCAGCCACCGACAGGGTGGTGGGGGGGAGACCCAGTACTTC. This codes for CASSHRQGGGGETQYF.

This chain joins TRBV12-3 or TRBV12-4 and TRBJ1-5, with D unclear. CDR3 length: 13 residues. The ends were cut back, 7 bases at V and 7 bases at J, with 14 bases in the middle. CDR3 region: CASTPGSGQPQHF. CDR3 nucleotides: TGTGCCAGCACCCCTGGTAGCGGACAGCCCCAGCATTTT.